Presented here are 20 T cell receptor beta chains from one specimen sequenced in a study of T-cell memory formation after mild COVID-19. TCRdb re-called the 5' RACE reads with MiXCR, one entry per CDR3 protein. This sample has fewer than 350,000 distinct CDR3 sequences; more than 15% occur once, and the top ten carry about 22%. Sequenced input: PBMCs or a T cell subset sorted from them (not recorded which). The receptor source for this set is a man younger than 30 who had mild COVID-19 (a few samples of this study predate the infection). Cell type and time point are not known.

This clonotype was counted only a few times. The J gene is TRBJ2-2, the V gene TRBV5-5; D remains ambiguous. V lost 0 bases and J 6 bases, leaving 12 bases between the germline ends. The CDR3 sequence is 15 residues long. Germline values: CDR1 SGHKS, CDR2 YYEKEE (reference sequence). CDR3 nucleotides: TGTGCCAGCAGCTTGGGGTCTGGGTACGCCGGGGAGCTGTTTTTT. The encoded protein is CASSLGSGYAGELFF.

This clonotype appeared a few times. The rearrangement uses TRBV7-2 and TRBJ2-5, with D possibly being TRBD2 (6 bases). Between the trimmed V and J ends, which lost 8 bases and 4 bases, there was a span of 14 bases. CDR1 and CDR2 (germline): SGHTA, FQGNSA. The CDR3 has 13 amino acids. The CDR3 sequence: CASSDGGRETQYF. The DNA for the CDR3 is TGTGCCAGCTCTGACGGGGGTCGAGAGACCCAGTACTTC.

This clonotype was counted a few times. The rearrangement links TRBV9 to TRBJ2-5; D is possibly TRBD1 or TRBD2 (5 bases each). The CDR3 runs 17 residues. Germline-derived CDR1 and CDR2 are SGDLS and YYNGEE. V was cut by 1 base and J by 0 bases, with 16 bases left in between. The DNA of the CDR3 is TGTGCCAGCAGCGTAACGACGGGGCTTAAGGACCAAGAGACCCAGTACTTC. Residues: CASSVTTGLKDQETQYF.

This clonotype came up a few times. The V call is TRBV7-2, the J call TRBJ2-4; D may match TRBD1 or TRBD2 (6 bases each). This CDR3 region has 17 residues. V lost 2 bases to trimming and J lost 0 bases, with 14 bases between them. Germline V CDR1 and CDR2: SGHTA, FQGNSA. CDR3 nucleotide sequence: TGTGCCAGCAGCTTAAGTTGGGGGGCTTCAGCCAAAAACATTCAGTACTTC. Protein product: CASSLSWGASAKNIQYF.

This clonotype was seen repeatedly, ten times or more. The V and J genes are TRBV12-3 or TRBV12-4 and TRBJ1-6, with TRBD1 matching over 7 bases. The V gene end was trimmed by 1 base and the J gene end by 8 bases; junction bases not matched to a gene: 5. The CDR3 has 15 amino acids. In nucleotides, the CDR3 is TGTGCCAGCAGTTTAGTTTTTCAGGGGGATTCACCCCTCCACTTT. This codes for CASSLVFQGDSPLHF.

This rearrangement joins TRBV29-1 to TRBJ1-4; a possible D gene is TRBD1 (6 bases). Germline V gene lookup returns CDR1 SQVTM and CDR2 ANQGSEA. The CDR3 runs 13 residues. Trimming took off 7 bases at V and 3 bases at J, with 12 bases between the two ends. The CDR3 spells CSARNRANEKLFF. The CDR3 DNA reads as TGCAGCGCGCGGAACAGGGCTAATGAAAAACTGTTTTTT.

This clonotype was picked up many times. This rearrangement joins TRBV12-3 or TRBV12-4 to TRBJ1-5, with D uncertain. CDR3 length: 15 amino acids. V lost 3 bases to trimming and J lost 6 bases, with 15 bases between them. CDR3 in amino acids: CASSFGPNPAQPQHF. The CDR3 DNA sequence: TGTGCCAGCAGTTTCGGACCGAATCCGGCTCAGCCCCAGCATTTT.

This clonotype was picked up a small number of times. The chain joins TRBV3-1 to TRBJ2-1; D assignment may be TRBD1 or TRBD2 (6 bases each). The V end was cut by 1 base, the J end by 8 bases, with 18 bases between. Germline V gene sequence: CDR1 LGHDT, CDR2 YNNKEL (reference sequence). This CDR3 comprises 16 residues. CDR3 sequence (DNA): TGTGCCAGCAGCCAAGTCGGGGGCCCCCTTGGTCATGAGCAGTTCTTC. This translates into CASSQVGGPLGHEQFF.

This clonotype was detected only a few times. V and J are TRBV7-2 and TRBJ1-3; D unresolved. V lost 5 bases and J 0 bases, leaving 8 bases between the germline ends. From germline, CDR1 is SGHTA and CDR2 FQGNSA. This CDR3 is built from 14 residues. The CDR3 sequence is CASSPTSSGNTIYF. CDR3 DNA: TGTGCCAGCAGCCCTACTAGCTCTGGAAACACCATATATTTT.

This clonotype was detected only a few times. The chain's CDR3 is CASSEGDSTGELFF. The CDR3 DNA sequence: TGCGCCAGCAGTGAGGGGGACAGCACCGGGGAGCTGTTTTTT. The chain employs TRBV10-1 and TRBJ2-2, with 7 bases matching TRBD1. Germline loops: CDR1 WNHNN, CDR2 SYGVQD (reference sequence). The V segment lost 2 bases and the J segment 4 bases; nucleotides outside the gene matches: 1. The CDR3 is made up of 14 amino acids.

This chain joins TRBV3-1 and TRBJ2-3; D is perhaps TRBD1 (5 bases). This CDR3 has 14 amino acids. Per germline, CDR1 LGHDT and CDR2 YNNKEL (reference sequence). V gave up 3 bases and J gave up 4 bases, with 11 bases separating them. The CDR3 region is CASSHNGRADTQYF. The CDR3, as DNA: TGTGCCAGCAGCCACAATGGCAGGGCAGATACGCAGTATTTT.

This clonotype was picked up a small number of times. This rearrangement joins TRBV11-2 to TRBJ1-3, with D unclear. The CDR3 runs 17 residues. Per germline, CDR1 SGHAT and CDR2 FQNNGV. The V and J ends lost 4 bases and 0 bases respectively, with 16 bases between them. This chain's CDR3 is CASSSRELRSSGNTIYF. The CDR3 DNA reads TGTGCCAGCAGCTCCCGAGAACTCAGATCCTCTGGAAACACCATATATTTT.

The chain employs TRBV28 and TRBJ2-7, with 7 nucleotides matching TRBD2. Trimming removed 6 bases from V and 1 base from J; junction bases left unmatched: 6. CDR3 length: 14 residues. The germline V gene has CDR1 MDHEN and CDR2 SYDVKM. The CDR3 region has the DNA TGTGCCAGCAGACCCCTCGGGAGGTCCTACGAGCAGTACGTC. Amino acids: CASRPLGRSYEQYV.

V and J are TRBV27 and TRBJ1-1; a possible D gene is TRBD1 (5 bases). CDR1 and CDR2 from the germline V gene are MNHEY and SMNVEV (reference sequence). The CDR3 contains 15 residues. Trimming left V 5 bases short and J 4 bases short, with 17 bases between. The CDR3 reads CASSTMGGVGTEAFF. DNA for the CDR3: TGTGCCAGCAGTACGATGGGGGGAGTTGGCACTGAAGCTTTCTTT.

The CDR3 region has the DNA TGCAGTGCTAGAGATGGACAGGAGCTGCAAGCTTTCTTT. Its translation: CSARDGQELQAFF. The chain links TRBV20-1 to TRBJ1-1; 7 positions agree with TRBD1. This CDR3 has 13 residues. CDR1 is DFQATT and CDR2 is SNEGSKA in the germline V gene (reference sequence). Trimming cost V 0 bases and J 9 bases; bases outside gene matches: 7.

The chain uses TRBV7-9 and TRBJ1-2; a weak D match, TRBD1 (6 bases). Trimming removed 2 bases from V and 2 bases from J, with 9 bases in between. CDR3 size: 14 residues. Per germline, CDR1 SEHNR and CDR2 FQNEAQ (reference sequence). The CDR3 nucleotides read TGTGCCAGCAGCTTAAGCGGACAGAACTATGGCTACACCTTC. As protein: CASSLSGQNYGYTF.

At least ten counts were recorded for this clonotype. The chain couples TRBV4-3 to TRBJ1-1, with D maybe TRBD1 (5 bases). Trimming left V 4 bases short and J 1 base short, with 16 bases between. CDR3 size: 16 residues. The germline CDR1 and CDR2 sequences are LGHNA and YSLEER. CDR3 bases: TGCGCCAGCAGCCCACTCGAGGGGAAGGGGAACACTGAAGCTTTCTTT. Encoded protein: CASSPLEGKGNTEAFF.

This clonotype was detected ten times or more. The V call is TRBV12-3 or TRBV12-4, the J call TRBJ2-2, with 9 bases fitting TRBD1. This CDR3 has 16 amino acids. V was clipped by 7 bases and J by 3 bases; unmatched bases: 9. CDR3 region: CASILDRGGDTGELFF. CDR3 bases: TGTGCCAGCATATTGGACAGGGGAGGCGACACCGGGGAGCTGTTTTTT.

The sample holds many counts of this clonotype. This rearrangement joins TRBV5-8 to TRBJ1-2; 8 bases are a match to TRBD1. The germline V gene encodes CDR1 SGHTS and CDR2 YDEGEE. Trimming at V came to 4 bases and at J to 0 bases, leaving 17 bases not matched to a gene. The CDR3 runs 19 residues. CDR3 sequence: CASSPRLDRGRVANYGYTF. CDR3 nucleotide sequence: TGTGCCAGCAGCCCTAGACTCGACAGGGGCCGAGTTGCTAACTATGGCTACACCTTC.

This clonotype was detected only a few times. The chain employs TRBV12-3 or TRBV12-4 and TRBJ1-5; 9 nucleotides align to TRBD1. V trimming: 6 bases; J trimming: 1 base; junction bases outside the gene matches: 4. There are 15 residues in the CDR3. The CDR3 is CASSTGQGSNQPQHF. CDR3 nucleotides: TGTGCCAGCAGCACGGGACAGGGAAGCAATCAGCCCCAGCATTTT.